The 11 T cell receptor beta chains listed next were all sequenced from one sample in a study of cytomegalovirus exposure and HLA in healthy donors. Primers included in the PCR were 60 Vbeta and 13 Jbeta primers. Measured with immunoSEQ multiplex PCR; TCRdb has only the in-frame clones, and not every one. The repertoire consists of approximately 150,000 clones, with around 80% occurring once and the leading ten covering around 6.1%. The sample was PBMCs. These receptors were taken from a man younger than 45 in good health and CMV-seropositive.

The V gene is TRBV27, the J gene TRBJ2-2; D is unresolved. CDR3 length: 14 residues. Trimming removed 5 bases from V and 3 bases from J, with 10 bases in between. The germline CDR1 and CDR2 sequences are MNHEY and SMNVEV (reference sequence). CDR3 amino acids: CASSPIADTGELFF. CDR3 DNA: TGTGCCAGCAGTCCTATAGCAGACACCGGGGAGCTGTTTTTT.

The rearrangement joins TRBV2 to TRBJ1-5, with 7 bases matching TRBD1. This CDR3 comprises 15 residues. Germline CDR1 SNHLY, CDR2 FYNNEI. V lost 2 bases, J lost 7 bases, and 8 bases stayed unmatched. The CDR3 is CASSERQGVGQPQHF. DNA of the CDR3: TGTGCCAGCAGTGAACGGCAGGGGGTCGGCCAGCCCCAGCATTTT.

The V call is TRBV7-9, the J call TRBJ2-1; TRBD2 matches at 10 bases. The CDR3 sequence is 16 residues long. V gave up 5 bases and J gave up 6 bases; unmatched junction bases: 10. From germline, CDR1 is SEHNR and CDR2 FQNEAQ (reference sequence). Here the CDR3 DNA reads TGTGCCAGCAGCCGGACTAGCGGAGCTGTTCCCAATGAGCAGTTCTTC. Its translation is CASSRTSGAVPNEQFF.

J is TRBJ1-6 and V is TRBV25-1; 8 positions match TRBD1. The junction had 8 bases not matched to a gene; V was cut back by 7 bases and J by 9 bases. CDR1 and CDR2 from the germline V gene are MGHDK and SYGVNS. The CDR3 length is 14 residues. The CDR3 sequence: CASNGDRYFSPLHF. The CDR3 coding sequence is TGTGCCAGCAATGGGGACAGGTACTTTTCACCCCTCCACTTT.

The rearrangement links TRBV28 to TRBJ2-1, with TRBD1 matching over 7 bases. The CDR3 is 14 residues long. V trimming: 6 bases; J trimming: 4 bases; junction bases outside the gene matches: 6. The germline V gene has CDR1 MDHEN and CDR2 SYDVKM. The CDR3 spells CASRTGTDYNEQFF. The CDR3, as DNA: TGTGCCAGCAGGACCGGGACAGATTACAATGAGCAGTTCTTC.

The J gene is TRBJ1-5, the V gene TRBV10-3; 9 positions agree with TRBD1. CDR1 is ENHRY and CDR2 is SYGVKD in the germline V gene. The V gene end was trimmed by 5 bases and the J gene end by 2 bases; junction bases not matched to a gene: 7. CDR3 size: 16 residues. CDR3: CAISLGTGSGNQPQHF. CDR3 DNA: TGTGCCATCAGTCTCGGGACAGGGTCTGGCAATCAGCCCCAGCATTTT.

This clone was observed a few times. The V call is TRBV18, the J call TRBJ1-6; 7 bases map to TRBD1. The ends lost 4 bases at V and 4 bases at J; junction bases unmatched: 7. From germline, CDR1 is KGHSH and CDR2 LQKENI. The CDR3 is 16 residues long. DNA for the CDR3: TGTGCCAGCTCACAAGCCGGGACAGTTTATAATTCACCCCTCCACTTT. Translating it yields CASSQAGTVYNSPLHF.

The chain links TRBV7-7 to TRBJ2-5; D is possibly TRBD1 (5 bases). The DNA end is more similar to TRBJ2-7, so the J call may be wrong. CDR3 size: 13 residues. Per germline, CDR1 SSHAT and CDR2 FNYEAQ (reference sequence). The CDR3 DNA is TGTGCCAGCAGCTTGACAGATTTAAACGAGCAGTACTTC. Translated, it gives CASSLTDLNEQYF.

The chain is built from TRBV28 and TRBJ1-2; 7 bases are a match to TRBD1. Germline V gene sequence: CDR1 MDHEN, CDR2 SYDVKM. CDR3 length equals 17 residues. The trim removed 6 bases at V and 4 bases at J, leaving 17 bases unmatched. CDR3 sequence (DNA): TGTGCCAGCAGCGAACCATCCGGGACAGCATCTATCTATGGCTACACCTTC. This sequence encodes CASSEPSGTASIYGYTF.

CDR3 protein: CASSRDRGLETQYF. CDR3 nucleotides: TGTGCCAGCAGCCGGGACAGGGGTTTAGAGACCCAGTACTTC. J is TRBJ2-5 and V is TRBV7-9; 10 bases fit TRBD1. V gave up 5 bases and J gave up 4 bases; unmatched junction bases: 4. The germline V gene encodes CDR1 SEHNR and CDR2 FQNEAQ (reference sequence). This CDR3 is built from 14 residues.

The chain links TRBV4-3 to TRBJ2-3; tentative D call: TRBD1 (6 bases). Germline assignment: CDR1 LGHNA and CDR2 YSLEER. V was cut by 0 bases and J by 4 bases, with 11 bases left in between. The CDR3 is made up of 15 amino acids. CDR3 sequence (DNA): TGCGCCAGCAGCCAAGAACCACAGGGTGCAGATACGCAGTATTTT. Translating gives CASSQEPQGADTQYF.